Presented here are 2 T cell receptor beta chains from one specimen sequenced in a study of early T cells in non-severe SARS-CoV-2 infection (dated by TCRdb to the early 2020s). The library was produced with 5' RACE. Sequencing relied on a NextSeq 500. In TCRdb, the public reads were trimmed at Q25 with fastp and aligned with MiXCR, with productive beta chains retained. Records with the same CDR3 protein are collapsed into one entry carrying the most frequent genes and DNA. The sample profile shows roughly 48,000 distinct CDR3 sequences; about 4% of them were found once. The top ten hold roughly 6.4% of the sample. The material sequenced was whole blood. The receptors stem from an adult who was a healthcare worker with PCR-confirmed SARS-CoV-2 infection or an uninfected control (not recorded which).

This clonotype was counted at least ten times. The chain employs TRBV7-9 and TRBJ2-5; 7 bases line up with TRBD1. Trimming took 1 base from V and 5 from J; bases not matched to a gene: 7. The CDR3 contains 15 residues. The germline CDR1 and CDR2 sequences are SEHNR and FQNEAQ (reference sequence). CDR3 loop: CASSLGQGEWETQYF. In nucleotides, the CDR3 is TGTGCCAGCAGCTTAGGACAGGGAGAATGGGAGACCCAGTACTTC. The complete variable domain, with remaining parts taken from reference TRBV7-9 and TRBJ2-5, reads DTGVSQNPRHKITKRGQNVTFRCDPISEHNRLYWYRQTLGQGPEFLTYFQNEAQLEKSRLLSDRFSAERPKGSFSTLEIQRTEQGDSAMYLCASSLGQGEWETQYFGPGTRLLVL.

In its sample, this clonotype was seen many times. The chain's CDR3 is CASSFQGQGDEQYF. The CDR3 nucleotides read TGTGCCAGCAGCTTTCAGGGACAGGGGGACGAGCAGTACTTC. The V gene is TRBV5-5, the J gene TRBJ2-7, with 11 bases lining up with TRBD1. The CDR3 spans 14 residues. Germline values: CDR1 SGHKS, CDR2 YYEKEE (reference sequence). V lost 2 bases to trimming and J lost 5 bases; unmatched junction nucleotides: 3.